Below, 19 T cell receptor beta chains from the same sample are listed, as sequenced in a study of T cell responses to AZD1222 COVID-19 vaccine (dated by TCRdb to 2020 to 2023). Library preparation was by the immunoSEQ multiplex PCR assay. TCRdb stores this immuneACCESS table with in-frame sequences only. Part of the clones is absent; in the studies checked, under half of the shortfall reflects unresolved V genes, and no reason is known for the rest. For this sample the table gives some 75,000 clones, of which roughly 84% were detected only once. Around 9.9% of the sample is taken by the ten largest. In the paper's terms, the time point label means: baseline before first vaccination. The sample was peripheral blood, taken on day 0 of AZD1222 vaccination. Receptors originate from an adult in good health.

V gene TRBV6-5 combines with J gene TRBJ1-5; D perhaps matches TRBD1 (5 bases). The V end lost 6 bases, the J end lost 0 bases, and 9 bases lay between the germline ends. CDR3 size: 14 residues. The germline V gene has CDR1 MNHEY and CDR2 SVGAGI. CDR3 coding DNA: TGTGCCAGCAGAAAGGGGTATAGCAATCAGCCCCAGCATTTT. This translates into CASRKGYSNQPQHF.

The rearrangement links TRBV4-1 to TRBJ1-2; 9 bases are shared with TRBD1. J was trimmed by 2 bases and V by 1 base; bases with no gene match: 11. The CDR3 covers 18 residues. Germline CDR1 reads MGHRA; CDR2 reads YSYEKL. CDR3 DNA sequence: TGCGCCAGCAGCCAAGTCAGGACAGGGGTTGTTCGAAACTATGGCTACACCTTC. This gives the protein CASSQVRTGVVRNYGYTF.

This CDR3 is CASSRSQGGEQFF. In DNA form, the CDR3 reads TGTGCCAGCAGTCGCTCACAGGGGGGTGAGCAGTTCTTC. The J gene is TRBJ2-1, the V gene TRBV12-3 or TRBV12-4; 8 nucleotides line up with TRBD1. This CDR3 contains 13 residues. Trimming cost V 5 bases and J 9 bases; bases outside gene matches: 6.

This clone was picked up one time. The chain uses TRBV10-1 and TRBJ2-7; D call uncertain. The CDR3 is made up of 11 amino acids. CDR1 is WNHNN, CDR2 SYGVQD, per germline (reference sequence). Trimming took off 4 bases at V and 3 bases at J, with 4 bases between the two ends. The CDR3 sequence is CASSAGYEQYF. Written as DNA, the CDR3 is TGCGCCAGCAGTGCGGGCTACGAGCAGTACTTC.

This clone was observed once. The rearrangement uses TRBV6-2 or TRBV6-3 and TRBJ1-5, with D uncertain. V lost 5 bases, J lost 6 bases, and 14 bases lay in between. Germline CDR1 is MNHEY and CDR2 is SVGEGT. The CDR3 spans 14 residues. CDR3 nucleotide sequence: TGTGCCAGCAGTCCCCCAGTCGGGAGTCAGCCCCAGCATTTT. This gives the protein CASSPPVGSQPQHF.

This clone was seen once. This chain joins TRBV5-1 and TRBJ1-2; possibly TRBD1 for D (5 bases). Germline V lookup: CDR1 SGHRS, CDR2 YFSETQ. The CDR3 is made up of 14 amino acids. Trimming took off 7 bases at V and 8 bases at J, with 21 bases between the two ends. The CDR3 nucleotides are TGCGCCAGCCGCAAATCGGGGGAGCAGGAGGGCTACACCTTC. Encoded protein: CASRKSGEQEGYTF.

In this sample, this clone turned up once. The chain is built from TRBV4-2 and TRBJ2-6; D ambiguous. Trimming left V 0 bases short and J 0 bases short, with 6 bases between. The CDR3 sequence is 16 residues long. Germline-derived CDR1 and CDR2 are LGHNA and YNFKEQ. The DNA of the CDR3 is TGTGCCAGCAGCCAAGATTTATCCTCTGGGGCCAACGTCCTGACTTTC. Amino acid sequence: CASSQDLSSGANVLTF.

This chain connects TRBV19 to TRBJ2-3; no reliable D call. Trimming removed 1 base from V and 3 bases from J, with 5 bases in between. This CDR3 region has 13 residues. In germline, CDR1 is LNHDA, CDR2 SQIVND (reference sequence). The CDR3 region is CASSIGHTDTQYF. The CDR3 coding sequence is TGTGCCAGTAGTATAGGACATACAGATACGCAGTATTTT.

This chain connects TRBV12-5 to TRBJ2-1; D ambiguous. Trimming stripped 5 bases from V and 2 bases from J, with 16 bases between. The CDR3 has 16 residues. CDR1 is LGHNT and CDR2 is FRNRAP in the germline V gene. Here the CDR3 reads CASGPLGFRTYNEQFF. The CDR3 DNA sequence: TGTGCTAGTGGTCCATTGGGTTTTAGAACCTACAATGAGCAGTTCTTC.

This clone showed up just a few times. V gene TRBV3-1 (or the pseudogene TRBV3-2) combines with J gene TRBJ1-2; the D gene is possibly TRBD1 (5 bases). Trimming cost V 4 bases and J 3 bases, with 9 bases left between them. Germline CDR1 and CDR2: LGHDT and YNNKEL (reference sequence). The CDR3 spans 13 residues. The CDR3 sequence: CASSLQGDYGYTF. CDR3 nucleotides: TGTGCCAGCAGCCTCCAGGGAGACTATGGCTACACCTTC.

This chain joins TRBV4-1 and TRBJ1-5; a weak D match, TRBD1 (5 bases). The CDR3 is 14 residues long. Deletions cut 1 base from V and 5 bases from J, with 9 bases between. From germline, CDR1 is MGHRA and CDR2 YSYEKL. CDR3 residues: CASSQVVGDQPQHF. The CDR3 DNA reads as TGCGCCAGCAGCCAAGTGGTGGGGGATCAGCCCCAGCATTTT.

The rearrangement joins TRBV9 to TRBJ2-7; 7 positions match TRBD1. CDR3 length: 15 residues. CDR1 is SGDLS and CDR2 is YYNGEE in the germline V gene. Trimming removed 0 bases from V and 6 bases from J; junction bases left unmatched: 9. The CDR3 spells CASSVDTGDLSEQYF. CDR3 nucleotides: TGTGCCAGCAGCGTAGATACAGGGGACCTCTCCGAGCAGTACTTC.

The chain combines TRBV7-6 with TRBJ1-1, with unresolved D. V was clipped by 1 base and J by 6 bases, with 18 bases between them. Germline lookup yields CDR1 SGHVS and CDR2 FNYEAQ. The CDR3 totals 16 residues. The CDR3: CASSLEASRSSAEAFF. The CDR3 DNA sequence: TGTGCCAGCAGCTTAGAAGCCTCCAGGTCTTCGGCTGAAGCTTTCTTT. The complete variable domain, with remaining parts taken from reference TRBV7-6 and TRBJ1-1, reads GAGVSQSPRYKVTKRGQDVALRCDPISGHVSLYWYRQALGQGPEFLTYFNYEAQQDKSGLPNDRFSAERPEGSISTLTIQRTEQRDSAMYRCASSLEASRSSAEAFFGQGTRLTVV.

The CDR3 is CASSQDRGGSPYEQYF. The CDR3 bases are TGCGCCAGCAGCCAAGATAGGGGGGGTTCGCCCTACGAGCAGTACTTC. The J gene is TRBJ2-7, the V gene TRBV4-1; D may be TRBD2 (7 bases). This CDR3 has 16 residues. Trimming took off 0 bases at V and 2 bases at J, with 14 bases between the two ends. Germline CDR1 MGHRA, CDR2 YSYEKL.

The rearrangement joins TRBV7-2 to TRBJ1-1; D gene uncertain. V was pared by 8 bases and J by 0 bases, with 10 bases between. The CDR3 totals 13 residues. Germline V gene lookup returns CDR1 SGHTA and CDR2 FQGNSA. The CDR3 region is CASRRSMNTEAFF. The CDR3 coding sequence is TGTGCCAGCCGACGAAGCATGAACACTGAAGCTTTCTTT.

This rearrangement joins TRBV27 to TRBJ1-2; TRBD1 might be the D (5 bases). V lost 4 bases to trimming and J lost 2 bases, with 11 bases between them. In germline, CDR1 is MNHEY, CDR2 SMNVEV (reference sequence). The CDR3 consists of 14 residues. CDR3 sequence (DNA): TGTGCCAGCAGTTCCCAGGGCGGGAACTATGGCTACACCTTC. It translates to CASSSQGGNYGYTF.

V gene TRBV5-1 combines with J gene TRBJ2-5, with D hard to call. The length of the CDR3 is 13 residues. Trimming took 6 bases from V and 2 from J, leaving 11 bases between them. The V gene's germline CDR1 is SGHRS and CDR2 YFSETQ. The CDR3 DNA follows: TGCGCCAGCACTATCTCACCTCAAGAGACCCAGTACTTC. Translated, it gives CASTISPQETQYF. The full variable domain, with the rest looked up from reference TRBV5-1 and TRBJ2-5, is KAGVTQTPRYLIKTRGQQVTLSCSPISGHRSVSWYQQTPGQGLQFLFEYFSETQRNKGNFPGRFSGRQFSNSRSEMNVSTLELGDSALYLCASTISPQETQYFGPGTRLLVL.

This clone was counted only a few times. The rearrangement joins TRBV9 to TRBJ1-1; TRBD1 is a possible D gene (6 bases). V lost 3 bases, J lost 10 bases, and 19 bases lay in between. Germline CDR1 SGDLS, CDR2 YYNGEE. CDR3 size: 14 residues. Here the CDR3 reads CASSELTGSKRAFF. The CDR3, as DNA: TGTGCCAGCAGCGAACTAACAGGGTCCAAAAGAGCTTTCTTT.

The chain links TRBV27 to TRBJ1-1, with 8 bases aligning to TRBD1. Trimming cost V 4 bases and J 4 bases; bases outside gene matches: 5. This CDR3 spans 14 amino acids. Looked up from germline, CDR1 is MNHEY and CDR2 is SMNVEV (reference sequence). The CDR3 is CASSWTGFGTEAFF. Written as DNA, the CDR3 is TGTGCCAGCAGTTGGACAGGGTTCGGCACTGAAGCTTTCTTT.